This TCR beta chain was documented in a study of blood T cell repertoires in COVID-19. Study details: There were acute and convalescent COVID-19 samples, and they came from the United States, Italy and Spain. Sample material is recorded as cDNA or gDNA derived from T cells, B-cell-depleted T cells, or PBMCs.

The method was immunoSEQ multiplex PCR; TCRdb's version includes in-frame clones alone and lacks a portion of them. The sample records about 270,000 clones, about four fifths being singletons. CDR3 length: 13 amino acids. Trimming stripped 5 bases from V and 2 bases from J, with 9 bases between. The chain employs TRBV12-3 or TRBV12-4 and TRBJ1-2, with D possibly being TRBD1 (5 bases). Sequencing input: peripheral blood. This receptor was obtained from an older woman with active or convalescent COVID-19. CDR3 sequence: CASSVRQNYGYTF. CDR3 nucleotide sequence: TGTGCCAGCAGTGTTCGACAGAACTATGGCTACACCTTC.